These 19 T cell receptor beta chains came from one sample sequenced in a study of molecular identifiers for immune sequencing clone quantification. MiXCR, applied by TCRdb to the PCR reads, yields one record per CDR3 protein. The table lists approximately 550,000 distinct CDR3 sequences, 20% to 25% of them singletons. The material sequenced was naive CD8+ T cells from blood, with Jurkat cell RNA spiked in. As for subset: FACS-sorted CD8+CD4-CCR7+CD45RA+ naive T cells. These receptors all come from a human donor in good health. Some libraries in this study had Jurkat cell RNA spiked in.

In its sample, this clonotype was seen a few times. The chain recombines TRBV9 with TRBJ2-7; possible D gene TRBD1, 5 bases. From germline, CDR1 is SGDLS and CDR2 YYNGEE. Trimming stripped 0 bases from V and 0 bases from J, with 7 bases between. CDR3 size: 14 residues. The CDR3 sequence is CASSVGGISYEQYF. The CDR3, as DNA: TGTGCCAGCAGCGTAGGGGGCATCTCCTACGAGCAGTACTTC.

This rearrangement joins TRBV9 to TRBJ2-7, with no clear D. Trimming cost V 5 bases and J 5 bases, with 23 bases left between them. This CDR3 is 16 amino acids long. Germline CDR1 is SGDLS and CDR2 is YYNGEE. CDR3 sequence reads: CASSAIRTAPLHEQYF. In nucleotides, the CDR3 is TGTGCCAGCAGTGCAATCAGAACAGCGCCCTTGCACGAGCAGTACTTC.

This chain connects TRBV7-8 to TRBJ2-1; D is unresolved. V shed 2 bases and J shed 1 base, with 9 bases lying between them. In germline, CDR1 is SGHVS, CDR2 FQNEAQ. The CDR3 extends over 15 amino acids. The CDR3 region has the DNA TGTGCCAGCAGCTTATTGGGGTTATCCTACAATGAGCAGTTCTTC. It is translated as CASSLLGLSYNEQFF.

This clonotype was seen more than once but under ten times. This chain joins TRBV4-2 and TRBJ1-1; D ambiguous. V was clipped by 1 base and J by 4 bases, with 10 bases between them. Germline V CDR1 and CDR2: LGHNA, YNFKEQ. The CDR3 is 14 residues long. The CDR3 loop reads CASSQAGDGTEAFF. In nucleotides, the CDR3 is TGTGCCAGCAGCCAAGCGGGAGACGGCACTGAAGCTTTCTTT.

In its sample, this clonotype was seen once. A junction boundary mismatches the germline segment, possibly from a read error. The CDR3 DNA follows: TGTGCCAGCGGTTTATCGAGCAGGGCCGAGCAGTACTTC. Amino acids: CASGLSSRAEQYF. The V call is TRBV27, the J call TRBJ2-7, with D perhaps matching TRBD1 (5 bases). CDR1 and CDR2 from the germline V gene are MNHEY and SMNVEV (reference sequence). The CDR3 is 13 residues long.

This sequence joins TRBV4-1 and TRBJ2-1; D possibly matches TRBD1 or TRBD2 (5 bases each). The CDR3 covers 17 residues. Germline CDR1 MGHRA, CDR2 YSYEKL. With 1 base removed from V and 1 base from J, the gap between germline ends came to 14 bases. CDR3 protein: CASSQGGREGSYNEQFF. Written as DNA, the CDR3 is TGCGCCAGCAGCCAAGGGGGACGAGAGGGTTCCTACAATGAGCAGTTCTTC.

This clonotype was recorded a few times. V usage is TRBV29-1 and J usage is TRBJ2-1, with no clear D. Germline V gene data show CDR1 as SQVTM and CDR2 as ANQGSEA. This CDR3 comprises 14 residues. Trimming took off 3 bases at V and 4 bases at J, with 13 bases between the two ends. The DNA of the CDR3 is TGCAGCGTTGATTCACAGTTGGGTTACAATGAGCAGTTCTTC. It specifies CSVDSQLGYNEQFF.

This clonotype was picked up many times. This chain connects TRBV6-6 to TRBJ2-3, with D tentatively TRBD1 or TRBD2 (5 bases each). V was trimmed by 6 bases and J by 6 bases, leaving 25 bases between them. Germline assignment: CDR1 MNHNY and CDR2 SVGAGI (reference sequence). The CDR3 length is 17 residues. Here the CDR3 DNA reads TGTGCCAGCAGCCCAGAGCCGGGACGCTCGACGACGGATACGCAGTATTTT. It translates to CASSPEPGRSTTDTQYF.

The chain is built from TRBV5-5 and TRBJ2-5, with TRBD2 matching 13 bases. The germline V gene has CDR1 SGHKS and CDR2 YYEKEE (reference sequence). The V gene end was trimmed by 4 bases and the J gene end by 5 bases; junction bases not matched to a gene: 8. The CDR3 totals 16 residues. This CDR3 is CASSPWTSGSKETQYF. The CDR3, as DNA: TGTGCCAGCAGCCCCTGGACTAGCGGGAGCAAGGAGACCCAGTACTTC.

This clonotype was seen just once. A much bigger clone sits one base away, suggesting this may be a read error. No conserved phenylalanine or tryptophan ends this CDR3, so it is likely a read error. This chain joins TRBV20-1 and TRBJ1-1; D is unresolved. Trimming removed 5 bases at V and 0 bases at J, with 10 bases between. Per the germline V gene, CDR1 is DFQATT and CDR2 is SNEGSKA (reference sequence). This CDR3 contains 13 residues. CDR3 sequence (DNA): TGCAGTGCTTGGACGGCCTTGAACACTGAAGCTTTCTCT. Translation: CSAWTALNTEAFS.

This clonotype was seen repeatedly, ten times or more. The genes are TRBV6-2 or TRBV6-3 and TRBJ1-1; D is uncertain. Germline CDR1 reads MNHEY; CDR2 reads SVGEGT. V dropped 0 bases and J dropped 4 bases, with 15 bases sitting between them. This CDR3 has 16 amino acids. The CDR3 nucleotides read TGTGCCAGCAGTTACTCGAGTTTTGTATTATCCACTGAAGCTTTCTTT. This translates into CASSYSSFVLSTEAFF.

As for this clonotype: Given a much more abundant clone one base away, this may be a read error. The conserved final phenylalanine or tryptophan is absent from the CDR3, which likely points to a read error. The CDR3 protein is CSVMTGTAGYTS. CDR3 bases: TGCAGCGTTATGACAGGGACAGCTGGCTACACCTCC. The chain uses TRBV29-1 and TRBJ1-2, with TRBD1 matching over 7 bases. CDR1 is SQVTM and CDR2 is ANQGSEA in the germline V gene. V was pared by 5 bases and J by 7 bases, with 7 bases of the junction left unmatched. The CDR3 is 12 residues long.

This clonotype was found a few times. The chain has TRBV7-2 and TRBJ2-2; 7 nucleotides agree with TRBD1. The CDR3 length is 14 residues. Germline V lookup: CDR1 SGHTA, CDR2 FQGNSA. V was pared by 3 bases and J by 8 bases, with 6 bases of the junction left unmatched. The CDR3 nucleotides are TGTGCCAGCAGCTTGAGACAGGGATATGGGGAGCTGTTTTTT. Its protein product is CASSLRQGYGELFF.

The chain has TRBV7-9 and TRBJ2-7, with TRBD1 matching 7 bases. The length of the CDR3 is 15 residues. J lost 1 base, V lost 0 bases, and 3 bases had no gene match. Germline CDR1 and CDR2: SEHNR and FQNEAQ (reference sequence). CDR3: CASSLAGGASYEQYF. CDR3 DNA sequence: TGTGCCAGCAGCTTAGCAGGGGGCGCTTCCTACGAGCAGTACTTC.

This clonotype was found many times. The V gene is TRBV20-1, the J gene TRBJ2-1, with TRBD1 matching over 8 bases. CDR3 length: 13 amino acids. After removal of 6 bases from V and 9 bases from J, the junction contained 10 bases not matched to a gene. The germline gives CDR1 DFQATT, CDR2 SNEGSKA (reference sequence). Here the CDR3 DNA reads TGCAGTGCACGAACCTCTACAGGGGGTGAGCAGTTCTTC. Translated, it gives CSARTSTGGEQFF.

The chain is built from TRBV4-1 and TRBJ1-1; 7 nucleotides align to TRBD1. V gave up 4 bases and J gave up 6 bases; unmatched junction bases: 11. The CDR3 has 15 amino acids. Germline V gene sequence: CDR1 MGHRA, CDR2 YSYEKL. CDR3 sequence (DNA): TGCGCCAGCAGCCTATCCCGGACAGGCTACCCTGAAGCTTTCTTT. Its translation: CASSLSRTGYPEAFF.

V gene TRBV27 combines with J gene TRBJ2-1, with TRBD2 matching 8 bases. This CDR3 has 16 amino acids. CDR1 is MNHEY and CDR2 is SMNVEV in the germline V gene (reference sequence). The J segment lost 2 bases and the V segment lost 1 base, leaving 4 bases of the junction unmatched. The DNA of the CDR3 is TGTGCCAGCAGTTTATTGGGAGCGGGAGCCTACAATGAGCAGTTCTTC. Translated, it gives CASSLLGAGAYNEQFF.

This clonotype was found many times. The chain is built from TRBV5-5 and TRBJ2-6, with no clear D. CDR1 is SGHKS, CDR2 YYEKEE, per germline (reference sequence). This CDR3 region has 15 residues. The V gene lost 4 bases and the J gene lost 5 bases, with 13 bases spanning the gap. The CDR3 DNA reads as TGTGCCAGCAGCCCCCTCCCCGACTGGGCCAACGTCCTGACTTTC. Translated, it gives CASSPLPDWANVLTF.

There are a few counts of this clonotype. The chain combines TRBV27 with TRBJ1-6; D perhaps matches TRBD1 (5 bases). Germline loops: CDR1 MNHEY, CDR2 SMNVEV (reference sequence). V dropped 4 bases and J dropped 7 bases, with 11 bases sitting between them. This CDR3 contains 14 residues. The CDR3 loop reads CASSSRDLNSPLHF. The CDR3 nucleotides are TGTGCCAGCAGTTCGAGGGACCTAAATTCACCCCTCCACTTT.